This TCR beta chain appears in the sequencing data of a study of T-cell reconstitution after alpha-beta-depleted transplantation in children. TCRbeta library construction was performed incorporating unique molecular identifiers. TCRdb reanalysed the PCR reads using MiXCR and keeps one entry per CDR3 protein. The data contain about 510,000 distinct CDR3 sequences, 9.5% to 12% of them singletons. This clonotype was detected a few times. The length of the CDR3 is 16 residues. Trimming shortened V by 0 bases and J by 7 bases, and 16 bases separated the two germline ends. The V gene's germline CDR1 is MNHEY and CDR2 SVGEGT.

The chain recombines TRBV6-2 or TRBV6-3 with TRBJ1-5, with a tentative D call TRBD1 (5 bases). The sequence came from a female patient aged 2-15 years who had a stem cell transplant for aplastic anemia, so the T cells may come from the graft donor. Sequencing used PBMCs, mostly from graft donor cells, obtained 180 days after TCRalphabeta/CD19-depleted stem cell transplant. This chain's CDR3 is CASSYSIRGGSQPQHF. As DNA, the CDR3 is TGTGCCAGCAGTTACTCGATAAGGGGCGGAAGCCAGCCCCAGCATTTT.